A single sample is the source of the 9 T cell receptor beta chains below, sequenced in a study of cytomegalovirus exposure and HLA in healthy donors (dated by TCRdb to about 2017). Library preparation was by the immunoSEQ multiplex PCR assay. A mixture of 60 forward primers for TCR Vbeta segments and 13 reverse primers for TCR Jbeta segments was used in the multiplex PCR. TCRdb took over this immuneACCESS table, retaining in-frame rearrangements with V and J assigned. Such tables are incomplete; in checked studies, under half of the missing clones stem from an unresolved V gene, and the remainder is unexplained. In this sample the table shows fewer than 200,000 clones, around 69% of which occur a single time. The ten largest clones represent approximately 2.5% of the sample. Material for sequencing was PBMCs. The receptors derive from a woman in her twenties or thirties in good health and CMV-seronegative.

The rearrangement joins TRBV5-6 to TRBJ2-7; perhaps TRBD1 as D (5 bases). Trimming cost V 0 bases and J 2 bases, with 9 bases left between them. Germline-derived CDR1 and CDR2 are SGHDT and YYEEEE. The CDR3 spans 14 residues. CDR3 nucleotides: TGTGCCAGCAGCTTGGCCGACAGACCCTACGAGCAGTACTTC. Its translation: CASSLADRPYEQYF.

The chain links TRBV5-6 to TRBJ1-4; D gene ambiguous. The germline V and J ends were trimmed by 0 bases and 1 base, with 4 bases remaining between them. This CDR3 contains 14 residues. Germline V gives CDR1 SGHDT, CDR2 YYEEEE. The CDR3 region is CASSLGLTNEKLFF. The CDR3, as DNA: TGTGCCAGCAGCTTGGGACTAACTAATGAAAAACTGTTTTTT.

The chain uses TRBV28 and TRBJ1-4; no clear D gene. V dropped 8 bases and J dropped 8 bases, with 12 bases sitting between them. The CDR3 totals 12 residues. Germline loops: CDR1 MDHEN, CDR2 SYDVKM. The CDR3 DNA reads as TGTGCCAGCCTCAAGCCTAGGGAAAAACTGTTTTTT. Its translation: CASLKPREKLFF.

This rearrangement joins TRBV5-1 to TRBJ2-4, with TRBD2 matching over 12 bases. V lost 8 bases and J lost 1; bases outside the gene matches: 4. CDR3 length: 15 residues. CDR1 is SGHRS, CDR2 YFSETQ, per germline. This CDR3 reads CASRLAGAAKNIQYF. The CDR3 bases are TGCGCCAGTAGACTAGCGGGGGCCGCCAAAAACATTCAGTACTTC.

The V call is TRBV7-9, the J call TRBJ2-7; D is perhaps TRBD1 (6 bases). The CDR3 is made up of 13 amino acids. V was pared by 4 bases and J by 4 bases, with 11 bases between. Per germline, CDR1 SEHNR and CDR2 FQNEAQ (reference sequence). The CDR3 loop reads CASSSRDKYEQYF. CDR3 bases: TGTGCCAGCAGCTCCCGGGACAAATACGAGCAGTACTTC. The full variable domain, rest sourced from reference TRBV7-9 and TRBJ2-7, is DTGVSQNPRHKITKRGQNVTFRCDPISEHNRLYWYRQTLGQGPEFLTYFQNEAQLEKSRLLSDRFSAERPKGSFSTLEIQRTEQGDSAMYLCASSSRDKYEQYFGPGTRLTVT.

This clone showed up just once. The rearrangement links TRBV11-1 to TRBJ2-1, with D tentatively TRBD1 (6 bases). CDR1 is SGHAT, CDR2 FQDESV, per germline (reference sequence). CDR3 length: 15 residues. With 4 bases removed from V and 3 bases from J, the gap between germline ends came to 13 bases. CDR3 amino acids: CASSYRRQDYNEQFF. The CDR3 DNA reads TGTGCCAGCAGCTACCGGAGACAGGACTACAATGAGCAGTTCTTC.

A few counts support this clone. The chain links TRBV29-1 to TRBJ2-3; the match to TRBD2 covers 8 bases. CDR3 length: 13 residues. Germline loops: CDR1 SQVTM, CDR2 ANQGSEA. J was trimmed by 6 bases and V by 6 bases; bases with no gene match: 8. The CDR3 is CSVDGTSHDTQYF. CDR3 bases: TGCAGCGTCGACGGGACTAGTCATGATACGCAGTATTTT.

This clone has more than one count but fewer than ten. CDR3 coding DNA: TGTGCCAGCAGTTCCCTAGGGGCTAGCGGGAGGTCCCCCTACAATGAGCAGTTCTTC. This gives the protein CASSSLGASGRSPYNEQFF. The rearrangement uses TRBV28 and TRBJ2-1; TRBD2 agrees at 11 bases. The CDR3 is made up of 19 amino acids. The junction had 13 bases not matched to a gene; V was cut back by 4 bases and J by 2 bases. Germline CDR1 is MDHEN and CDR2 is SYDVKM. Filled out from reference TRBV28 and TRBJ2-1, the complete variable domain reads DVKVTQSSRYLVKRTGEKVFLECVQDMDHENMFWYRQDPGLGLRLIYFSYDVKMKEKGDIPEGYSVSREKKERFSLILESASTNQTSMYLCASSSLGASGRSPYNEQFFGPGTRLTVL.

DNA for the CDR3: TGTGCCAGCAGCCCCCCCCGGGACAGGGAGGGAAACACCATATATTTT. Its protein product is CASSPPRDREGNTIYF. The chain uses TRBV7-9 and TRBJ1-3, with TRBD1 matching 9 bases. CDR1 and CDR2 (germline): SEHNR, FQNEAQ (reference sequence). J was trimmed by 4 bases and V by 5 bases; bases with no gene match: 9. There are 16 residues in the CDR3.